What follows are 8 T cell receptor beta chains derived from one specimen sequenced in a study of CD8 T cells in ankylosing spondylitis. Overall study results and limits: One TCR beta motif, made up of eight or nine highly homologous variants, appeared characteristic of ankylosing spondylitis blood.

TCRdb passed the 5' RACE reads through MiXCR, listing each CDR3 protein once. In the table there are about 400,000 distinct CDR3 sequences, approximately 20% of which are singletons. These TCRs are of unknown antigen specificity. Sequenced: blood, either unsorted or a sorted T cell fraction (not recorded which). The origin of the receptors is a male donor with ankylosing spondylitis.

The rearrangement uses TRBV27 and TRBJ2-7, with D hard to call. The ends were cut back, 4 bases at V and 6 bases at J, with 16 bases in the middle. Germline V gene lookup returns CDR1 MNHEY and CDR2 SMNVEV (reference sequence). This CDR3 spans 14 amino acids. CDR3 sequence reads: CASSYSNGFGEQYF. The CDR3 DNA reads TGTGCCAGCAGTTACTCCAACGGTTTTGGCGAGCAGTACTTC.

This clonotype appeared many times. This chain connects TRBV29-1 to TRBJ2-2; D is ambiguous. CDR3 length: 15 residues. Per the germline V gene, CDR1 is SQVTM and CDR2 is ANQGSEA. V dropped 7 bases and J dropped 7 bases, with 22 bases sitting between them. The CDR3 coding sequence is TGCAGCGGCACCTGGTCGACCCCTACGGGCGGGGAGCTGTTTTTT. Translation: CSGTWSTPTGGELFF.

This clonotype was observed a few times. The chain combines TRBV28 with TRBJ2-7, with 8 bases aligning to TRBD1. The CDR3 is 15 amino acids. V dropped 4 bases and J dropped 2; count of bases not matched to a gene: 7. Germline V lookup: CDR1 MDHEN, CDR2 SYDVKM. This CDR3 reads CASSSGGQGTYEQYF. The CDR3 DNA is TGTGCCAGCAGTTCCGGCGGACAGGGTACCTACGAGCAGTACTTC.

This sequence joins TRBV6-1 and TRBJ2-5, with TRBD1 identical over 9 bases. CDR1 and CDR2 from the germline V gene are MNHNS and SASEGT. This CDR3 is 14 amino acids long. V trimming: 6 bases; J trimming: 5 bases; junction bases outside the gene matches: 7. The CDR3 loop reads CASSGTGRFETQYF. The CDR3 DNA sequence: TGTGCCAGCAGCGGGACAGGGAGGTTCGAGACCCAGTACTTC.

Only a few counts were recorded for this clonotype. The gene calls are TRBV11-3 and TRBJ2-7; TRBD2 might be the D (5 bases). With 4 bases removed from V and 3 bases from J, the gap between germline ends came to 10 bases. This CDR3 comprises 13 residues. Germline-derived CDR1 and CDR2 are SGHNT and YENEEA. The CDR3 DNA sequence: TGTGCCAGCAGCTCCGACTATCTCTACGAGCAGTACTTC. This translates into CASSSDYLYEQYF.

This clonotype has only a few counts. The chain has TRBV10-3 and TRBJ1-5; D is ambiguous. CDR1 ENHRY and CDR2 SYGVKD come from the germline V gene. The V and J ends lost 2 bases and 6 bases respectively, with 8 bases between them. This CDR3 is built from 13 residues. The CDR3 DNA is TGTGCCATCAGTGAGCACGGGTCTCAGCCCCAGCATTTT. Translated: CAISEHGSQPQHF.

The V and J genes are TRBV9 and TRBJ2-1; 9 positions agree with TRBD2. CDR3 length: 15 residues. V was pared by 2 bases and J by 8 bases, with 8 bases of the junction left unmatched. The germline V gene encodes CDR1 SGDLS and CDR2 YYNGEE. In DNA form, the CDR3 reads TGTGCCAGCAGCGTCTGGCGGGAGGGCCGGTATGAGCAGTTCTTC. Translating gives CASSVWREGRYEQFF.

This clonotype was recorded many times. The chain links TRBV29-1 to TRBJ2-3; the match to TRBD1 covers 8 bases. The germline V gene encodes CDR1 SQVTM and CDR2 ANQGSEA. The V and J ends lost 4 bases and 1 base, in that order; junction bases with no gene match: 7. The CDR3 has 15 residues. CDR3 region: CSVAGQGYGTDTQYF. In DNA, the CDR3 is TGCAGCGTTGCAGGACAGGGCTACGGCACAGATACGCAGTATTTT.